The clone carrying this T cell receptor (beta chain) is a singleton in its sample. No antigen is known for it. One end of the junction varies from germline; a read error may be responsible. TCR beta CDR3 regions were amplified from RNA. The study used the HTBI primer set for a first-round RT-PCR of the TCR CDR3. TCRdb ran MiXCR on the multiplex PCR reads and lists one entry per CDR3 protein. The sample holds about 640,000 distinct CDR3 sequences, roughly 46% seen once. Not enrolled were patients with uncontrolled infection, other autoimmune disease, pregnancy or lactation. Thyroid ultrasound, orbital computed tomography, clinical symptoms, and serum thyroxine and TRAb underpinned diagnoses. The record originates from a study of T cells in Graves' hyperthyroidism and ophthalmopathy. Study findings and constraints: Appearing also in blood were most of the thyroid clonotypes expanded above 0.001. Before onset, ophthalmopathy was predicted by the model a median roughly 6.4 months earlier.

The source material was peripheral blood or thyroid tissue (not recorded which). The source is an adult man with Graves' disease, either hyperthyroidism or ophthalmopathy (not recorded which).

The CDR3 DNA reads as TGTGCCACCAGGCCCTCTACGGGACAGAACACTGAAGCTTTC. It translates to CATRPSTGQNTEAF. The rearrangement joins TRBV24-1 to TRBJ2-6; 7 bases line up with TRBD1. The CDR3 contains 14 residues. Germline V gene lookup returns CDR1 KGHDR and CDR2 SFDVKD.